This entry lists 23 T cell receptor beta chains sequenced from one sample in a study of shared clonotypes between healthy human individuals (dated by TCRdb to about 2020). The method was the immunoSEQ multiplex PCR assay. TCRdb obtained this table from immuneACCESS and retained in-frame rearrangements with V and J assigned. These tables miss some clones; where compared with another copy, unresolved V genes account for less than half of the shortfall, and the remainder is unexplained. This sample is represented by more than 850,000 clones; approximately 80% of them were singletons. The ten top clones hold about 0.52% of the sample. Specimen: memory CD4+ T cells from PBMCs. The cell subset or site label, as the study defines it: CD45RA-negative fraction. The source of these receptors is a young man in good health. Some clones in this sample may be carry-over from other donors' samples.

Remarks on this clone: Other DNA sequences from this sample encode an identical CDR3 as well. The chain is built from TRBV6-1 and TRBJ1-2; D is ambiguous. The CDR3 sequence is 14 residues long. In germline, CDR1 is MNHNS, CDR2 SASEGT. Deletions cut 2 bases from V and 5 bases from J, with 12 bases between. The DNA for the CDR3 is TGTGCCAGCAGTGAATTCGGCAGGTCTTATGGCTACACCTTC. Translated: CASSEFGRSYGYTF.

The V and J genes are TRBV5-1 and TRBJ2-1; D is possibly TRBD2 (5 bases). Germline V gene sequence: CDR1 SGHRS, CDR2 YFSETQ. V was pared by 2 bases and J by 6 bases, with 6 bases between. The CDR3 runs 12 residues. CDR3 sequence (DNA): TGCGCCAGCAGCTTAACTAGCAATGAGCAGTTCTTC. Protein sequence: CASSLTSNEQFF.

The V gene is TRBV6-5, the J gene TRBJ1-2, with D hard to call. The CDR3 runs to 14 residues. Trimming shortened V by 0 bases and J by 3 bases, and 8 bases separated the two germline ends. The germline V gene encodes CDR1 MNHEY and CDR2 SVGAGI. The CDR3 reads CASSYSDKDYGYTF. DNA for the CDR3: TGTGCCAGCAGTTACTCCGACAAAGACTATGGCTACACCTTC.

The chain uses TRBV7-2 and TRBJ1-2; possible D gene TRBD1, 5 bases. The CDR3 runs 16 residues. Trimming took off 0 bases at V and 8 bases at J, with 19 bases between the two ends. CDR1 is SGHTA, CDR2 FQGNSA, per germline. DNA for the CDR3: TGTGCCAGCAGCTTAGCGCGTCAGGGCCAGGCTGGAGGCTACACCTTC. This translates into CASSLARQGQAGGYTF.

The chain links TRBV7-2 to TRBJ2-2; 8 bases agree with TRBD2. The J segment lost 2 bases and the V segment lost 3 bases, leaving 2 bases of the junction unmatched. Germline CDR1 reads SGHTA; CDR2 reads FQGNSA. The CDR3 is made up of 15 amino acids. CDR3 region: CASSFGLANTGELFF. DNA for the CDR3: TGTGCCAGCAGCTTCGGACTAGCCAACACCGGGGAGCTGTTTTTT.

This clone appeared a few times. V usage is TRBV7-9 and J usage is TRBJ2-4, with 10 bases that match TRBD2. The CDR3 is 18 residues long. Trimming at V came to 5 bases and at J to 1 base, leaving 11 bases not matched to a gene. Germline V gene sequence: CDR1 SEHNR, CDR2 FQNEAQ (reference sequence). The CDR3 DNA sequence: TGTGCCAGCAGCCCGGGCCTAGCGGGAGTGGTGGCCAAAAACATTCAGTACTTC. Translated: CASSPGLAGVVAKNIQYF.

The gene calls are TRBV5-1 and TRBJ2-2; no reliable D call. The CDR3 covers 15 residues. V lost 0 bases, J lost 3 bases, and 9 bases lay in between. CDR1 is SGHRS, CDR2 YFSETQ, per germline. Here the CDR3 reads CASSLAVTYTGELFF. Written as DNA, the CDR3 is TGCGCCAGCAGCTTGGCAGTGACATACACCGGGGAGCTGTTTTTT.

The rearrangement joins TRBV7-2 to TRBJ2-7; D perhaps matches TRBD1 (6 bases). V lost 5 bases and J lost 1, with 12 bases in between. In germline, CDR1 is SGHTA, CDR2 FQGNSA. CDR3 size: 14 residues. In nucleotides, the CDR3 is TGTGCCAGCAGCCCAAGACAGGCGTCCTACGAGCAGTACTTC. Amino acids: CASSPRQASYEQYF. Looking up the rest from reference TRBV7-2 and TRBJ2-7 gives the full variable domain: GAGVSQSPSNKVTEKGKDVELRCDPISGHTALYWYRQSLGQGLEFLIYFQGNSAPDKSGLPSDRFSAERTGGSVSTLTIQRTQQEDSAVYLCASSPRQASYEQYFGPGTRLTVT.

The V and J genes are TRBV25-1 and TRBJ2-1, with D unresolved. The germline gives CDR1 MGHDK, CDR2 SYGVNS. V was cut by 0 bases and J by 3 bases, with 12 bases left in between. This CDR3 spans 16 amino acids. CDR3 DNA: TGTGCCAGCAGTGAATATCGGGCAGCGAACTACAATGAGCAGTTCTTC. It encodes CASSEYRAANYNEQFF.

The DNA for the CDR3 is TGTGCCAGCAGCGACGGAGGGGGCTATTCCTACGAGCAGTACTTC. This translates into CASSDGGGYSYEQYF. The chain couples TRBV6-5 to TRBJ2-7, with D perhaps TRBD1 (7 bases). Per germline, CDR1 MNHEY and CDR2 SVGAGI. CDR3 length equals 15 residues. V lost 6 bases, J lost 1 base, and 16 bases lay in between.

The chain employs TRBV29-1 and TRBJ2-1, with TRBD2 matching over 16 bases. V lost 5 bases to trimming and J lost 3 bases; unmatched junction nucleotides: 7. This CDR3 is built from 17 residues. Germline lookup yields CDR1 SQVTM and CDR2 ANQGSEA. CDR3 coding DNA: TGCAGCGTTCAGGGACTAGCGGGAGGGCTTGGCTACAATGAGCAGTTCTTC. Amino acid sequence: CSVQGLAGGLGYNEQFF.

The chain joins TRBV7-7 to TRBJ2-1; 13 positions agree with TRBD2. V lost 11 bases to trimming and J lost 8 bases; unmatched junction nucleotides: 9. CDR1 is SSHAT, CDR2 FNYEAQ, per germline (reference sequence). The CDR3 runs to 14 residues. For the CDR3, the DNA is TGTGCCGTTTCCGGGACTAGCGGGATATATGAGCAGTTCTTC. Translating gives CAVSGTSGIYEQFF.

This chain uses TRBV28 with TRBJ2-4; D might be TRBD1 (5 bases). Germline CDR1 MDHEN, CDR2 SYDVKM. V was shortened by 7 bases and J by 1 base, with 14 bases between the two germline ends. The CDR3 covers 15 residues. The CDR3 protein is CASISQGGAKNIQYF. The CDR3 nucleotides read TGTGCCAGCATCTCCCAGGGTGGGGCCAAAAACATTCAGTACTTC.

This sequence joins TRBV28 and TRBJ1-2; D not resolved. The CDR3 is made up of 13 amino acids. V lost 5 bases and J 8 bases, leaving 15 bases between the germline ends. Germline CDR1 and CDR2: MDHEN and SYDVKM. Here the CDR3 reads CASSLTDPFGYTF. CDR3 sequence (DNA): TGTGCCAGCAGTCTCACAGACCCCTTCGGCTACACCTTC.

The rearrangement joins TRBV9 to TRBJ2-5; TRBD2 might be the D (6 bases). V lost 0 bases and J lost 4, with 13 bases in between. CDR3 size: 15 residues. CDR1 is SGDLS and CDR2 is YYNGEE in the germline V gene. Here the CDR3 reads CASSVGSSGLETQYF. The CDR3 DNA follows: TGTGCCAGCAGCGTAGGATCCAGCGGGCTAGAGACCCAGTACTTC.

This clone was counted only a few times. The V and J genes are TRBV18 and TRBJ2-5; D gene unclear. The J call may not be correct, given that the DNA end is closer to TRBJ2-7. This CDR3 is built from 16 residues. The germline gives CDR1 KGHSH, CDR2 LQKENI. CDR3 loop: CASSPPGGGRNGEQYF. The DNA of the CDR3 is TGTGCCAGCTCACCACCAGGTGGCGGTAGGAACGGCGAGCAGTACTTC.

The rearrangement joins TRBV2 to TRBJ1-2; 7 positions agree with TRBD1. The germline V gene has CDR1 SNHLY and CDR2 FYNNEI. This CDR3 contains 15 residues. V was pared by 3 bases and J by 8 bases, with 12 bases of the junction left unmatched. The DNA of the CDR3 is TGTGCCAGCAGTGATCAACAGACAGGGACTTGGGGCTACACCTTC. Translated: CASSDQQTGTWGYTF.

The DNA for the CDR3 is TGTGCCAGCAGTGCTACACCGGGACAGGGGAACGAAAAACTGTTTTTT. Translation: CASSATPGQGNEKLFF. The rearrangement joins TRBV6-1 to TRBJ1-4; 10 nucleotides align to TRBD1. The V gene end was trimmed by 4 bases and the J gene end by 8 bases; junction bases not matched to a gene: 10. Germline CDR1 is MNHNS and CDR2 is SASEGT. The CDR3 length is 16 residues.

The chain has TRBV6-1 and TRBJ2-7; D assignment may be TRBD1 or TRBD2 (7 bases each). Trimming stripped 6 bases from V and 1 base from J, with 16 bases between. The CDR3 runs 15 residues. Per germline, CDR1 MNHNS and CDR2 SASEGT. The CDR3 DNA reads TGTGCCAGCAGGGGGGGGGACAGATCTTCCTACGAGCAGTACTTC. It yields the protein CASRGGDRSSYEQYF.

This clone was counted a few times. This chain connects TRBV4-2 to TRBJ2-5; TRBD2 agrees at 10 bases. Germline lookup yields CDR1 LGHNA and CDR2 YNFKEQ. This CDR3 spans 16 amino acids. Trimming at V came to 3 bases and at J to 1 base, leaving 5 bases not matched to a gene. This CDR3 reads CASSHQAGGIQETQYF. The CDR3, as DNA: TGTGCCAGCAGCCACCAAGCGGGAGGGATCCAAGAGACCCAGTACTTC.

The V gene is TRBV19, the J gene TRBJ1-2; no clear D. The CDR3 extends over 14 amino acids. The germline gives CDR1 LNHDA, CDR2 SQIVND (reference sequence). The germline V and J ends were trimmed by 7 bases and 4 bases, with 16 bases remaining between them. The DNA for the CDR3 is TGTGCCAGTACCCTCTCCGCGGGTTCCTATGGCTACACCTTC. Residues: CASTLSAGSYGYTF.

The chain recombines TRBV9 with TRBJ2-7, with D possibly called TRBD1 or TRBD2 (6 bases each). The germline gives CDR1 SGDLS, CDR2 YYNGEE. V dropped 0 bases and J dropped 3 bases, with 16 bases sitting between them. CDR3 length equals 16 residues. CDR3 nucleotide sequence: TGTGCCAGCAGCGTAGAGAAGTCGAAGGGGGGCTACGAGCAGTACTTC. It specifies CASSVEKSKGGYEQYF.

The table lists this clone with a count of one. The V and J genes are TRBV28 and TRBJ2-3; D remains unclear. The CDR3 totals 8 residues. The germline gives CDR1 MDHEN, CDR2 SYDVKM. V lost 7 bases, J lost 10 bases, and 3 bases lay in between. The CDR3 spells CASTPQYF. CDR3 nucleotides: TGTGCCAGCACCCCGCAGTATTTT.